This paragraph reports one TCR beta chain. Its antigen remains undetermined. Within one base of it there is no much larger clone, and no base qualities were kept. Distinct nucleotide sequences in the sample also encode this CDR3. This sample is part of a study of shared clonotypes between healthy human individuals (dated by TCRdb to about 2020). Regarding the complete study: A couple of women and a few men aged 18 to 49 years were included in the cohort. For each donor, CD4 naive and CD4 memory were each run on three plates, CD8 naive on two plates, and CD8 memory on one plate. The study deeply sequenced blood TCR repertoires of several healthy adults to estimate repertoire size and the extent of clonotype sharing between individuals. Libraries were prepared and TCR repertoires were sequenced by different laboratories using diverse techniques, in order to increase sequencing depth and limit assay-specific biases. Between about 0.8 and 9 billion PBMCs per donor were obtained by leukapheresis.

The trim is 3 bases for V and 2 bases for J, with a gap of 8 bases between the germline ends. CDR1 and CDR2 are read off the germline V gene as MNHNS and SASEGT. Taken from cysteine to phenylalanine, the CDR3 has 13 residues. Only the CDR3 part of the read is kept: 39 bases, read in frame from the first base. Findings and caveats that apply to the study as a whole: Sharing across four donors was observed for approximately 5% of naive CD4, less than 4% of naive CD8, over 2% of memory CD4, and over 0.3% of memory CD8 clonotypes. The genetic and exposure-history diversity represented was limited by the small number of donors. Compared with non-shared clonotypes, clonotypes shared by all four sorted-subset donors had higher generation probabilities. Sampling was limited to blood, and TCR repertoires in tissue likely differ from TCR repertoires in blood. Incomplete sequencing was indicated by rarefaction of sorted-subset datasets, despite the large sequencing depth. Pairwise subsampling indicated that sequencing depth was expected to affect the degree of clonotype sharing among donors. Larger estimated clonotype richness was generally found for naive subsets than for memory subsets.

Using the deep immunoSEQ assay, multiplex PCR amplified TCR CDR3 regions from genomic DNA. Extracted genomic DNA from each cell subset was spread evenly across all wells of several immunoSEQ 96-well plates, with each plate serving as a replicate. For sorted subsets, approximately 210 ng genomic DNA, equal to tens of thousands of T cell genomes, was loaded into each replicate PCR. The purified libraries were quantified using a Qubit 3.0 fluorometer, sized with a Bioanalyzer 2100, and then quantified again using the KAPA Library Quantification kit. Every immunoSEQ 96-well plate was sequenced on a dedicated single-read 150-cycle Illumina NextSeq 550 flow cell. In the original analysis: Because the immunoSEQ output included only junctional sequences and no quality scores, the filtering could not be the same as the filtering used for full-length reads. To assign V/J genes and CDR3, sequences were annotated using PyIR, a Python wrapper for IgBLAST v1.9, with IMGT germline references. Reads with weak V/J assignments (E-value above 1e-6), missing CDR3, stop codons, out-of-frame junctions, or ambiguous translated residues were removed. V3J clonotypes were defined by identical inferred V gene, J gene, and CDR3 amino acid sequence. Percentage overlap between repertoires was computed as shared unique clonotypes divided by the size of the smaller repertoire. Three approaches were used to assess repertoire richness: RTK rarefaction, the Chao1 estimator, and Recon v2.1 estimates of unobserved clonotypes. Generation probabilities were computed with OLGA for all TCRbeta clonotypes obtained by the gDNA method from several donors. TCRdb re-hosts the immuneACCESS table, in-frame sequences only. Its copies lack some clones; in the studies checked, an unresolved V gene accounts for under half of them, and the cause for the rest is not known. V and J calls plus clone size are reproduced from that table; the DNA served to infer D and trimming. The sample profile shows hundreds of thousands of clones; around 95% of them were found once. Approximately 0.11% of the sample rests with the top ten.

CD8 naive samples consisted of CD45RO-negative cells that were positively selected for CCR7, yielding a CD45RA+CCR7+ population without TemRA cells. The donors were healthy, HIV-negative adults with no recently reported acute infections or vaccinations. All donors were Caucasian adults living in Nashville, Tennessee, USA. Blood was obtained by leukapheresis, after which PBMCs were separated by Ficoll-Histopaque density gradient centrifugation and cryopreserved in liquid nitrogen vapor phase. Purity and quantity of every magnetically sorted T cell population were checked by analytical flow cytometry. Genomic DNA was isolated from every sorted fraction and measured by UV absorbance on a Nanodrop 2000c.

The receptor chain draws on TRBV6-1 and TRBJ2-7; no D segment can be confidently identified. Sequenced: naive CD8+ T cells sorted from blood. The sample's cell subset or site, from its label and the paper: CD45RA+CCR7+. This sequence originates from a woman in her thirties in good health. The DNA is as follows: TGTGCCAGCAGTGATACCGGAGCCTACGAGCAGTACTTC. The translation is CASSDTGAYEQYF.